This record covers a single T cell receptor beta chain. The data stem from a study of control samples from healthy donors and cancer patients. Clones were read by immunoSEQ multiplex PCR, and TCRdb kept only the in-frame ones, dropping some. The data contain 65,000 to 75,000 clones, less than 90% of them singletons. Germline V gene lookup returns CDR1 SGHRS and CDR2 YFSETQ. This CDR3 has 12 amino acids. The ends were cut back, 6 bases at V and 9 bases at J, with 13 bases in the middle. The chain carries TRBV5-1 and TRBJ2-1; a weak D match, TRBD1 (5 bases). The sample was blood. The origin of this receptor is a woman aged 50 to 60 in good health. The CDR3 DNA follows: TGCGCCAGCAAAGACGACAGATTTGAGCAGTTCTTC. Translated: CASKDDRFEQFF.